This T cell receptor beta chain originates from a study of blood T cell repertoires in COVID-19. Assay used: immunoSEQ multiplex PCR; TCRdb lists only in-frame clones, some missing. Among roughly 220,000 clones listed, almost 90% were seen once. CDR1 SGHAT and CDR2 FQDESV come from the germline V gene (reference sequence). V dropped 7 bases and J dropped 8 bases, with 22 bases sitting between them. The CDR3 covers 15 residues. This clone has a handful of counts. The sequence was obtained from a man aged 30 to 45 who had been exposed to COVID-19. The chain carries TRBV11-1 and TRBJ2-3; maybe TRBD2 (6 bases). Material for sequencing was PBMCs or T cells enriched from blood (not recorded which). CDR3 nucleotides: TGTGCCAGCACGGCAGAGGGGACTCCGAGCCGTACGCAGTATTTT. Amino acid sequence: CASTAEGTPSRTQYF.